These 9 T cell receptor beta chains came from one sample sequenced in a study of OX40 agonist ivuxolimab in advanced cancers. Generated by immunoSEQ multiplex PCR, the TCRdb table keeps only in-frame clones and is missing some. The repertoire includes more than 85,000 clones, more than 70% of them detected once, and less than 0.35% sits in the top ten. The material was CD4+ or CD8+ T cells sorted from blood, obtained in a trial of the OX40 agonist ivuxolimab. These receptors were taken from an adult with an advanced solid tumor such as melanoma, head and neck, liver or kidney cancer.

As to this clone: The same CDR3 arises from other DNA sequences in this sample as well. The J gene is TRBJ1-2, the V gene TRBV18, with a tentative D call TRBD1 (5 bases). This CDR3 comprises 13 residues. Looked up from germline, CDR1 is KGHSH and CDR2 is LQKENI. The V end was cut by 2 bases, the J end by 7 bases, with 11 bases between. CDR3 sequence reads: CASSPSDSRGYTF. As DNA, the CDR3 is TGTGCCAGCTCACCAAGTGACAGTCGTGGCTACACCTTC.

This clone was observed a few times. V usage is TRBV28 and J usage is TRBJ2-5, with D possibly matching TRBD1 (6 bases). The CDR3 is 14 amino acids. Trimming removed 6 bases from V and 4 bases from J, with 15 bases in between. CDR1 is MDHEN and CDR2 is SYDVKM in the germline V gene. The CDR3 DNA sequence: TGTGCCAGCAGACCGGACAGAAAATTAGAGACCCAGTACTTC. Translating it yields CASRPDRKLETQYF.

The chain employs TRBV11-2 and TRBJ1-1; D is ambiguous. Trimming removed 4 bases at V and 2 bases at J, with 8 bases between. CDR1 and CDR2 (germline): SGHAT, FQNNGV. The CDR3 has 13 residues. CDR3 residues: CASSSAANTEAFF. The CDR3 DNA reads as TGTGCCAGCAGCTCGGCCGCCAACACTGAAGCTTTCTTT.

In its sample, this clone was seen once. Here the CDR3 reads CASSNPDRGVYGYTF. CDR3 DNA sequence: TGTGCCAGTAGTAACCCGGACAGGGGCGTCTATGGCTACACCTTC. The chain combines TRBV19 with TRBJ1-2; 9 positions agree with TRBD1. The germline V gene has CDR1 LNHDA and CDR2 SQIVND (reference sequence). This CDR3 has 15 amino acids. J lost 4 bases, V lost 4 bases, and 7 bases had no gene match.

The chain employs TRBV5-6 and TRBJ1-5; 8 nucleotides align to TRBD1. V shed 2 bases and J 1 base; nucleotides not matched to a gene: 5. The CDR3 is made up of 16 amino acids. Germline V CDR1 and CDR2: SGHDT, YYEEEE. CDR3 protein: CASSFFRDRSNQPQHF. For the CDR3, the DNA is TGTGCCAGCAGCTTTTTCCGGGACAGGAGCAATCAGCCCCAGCATTTT.

This chain connects TRBV2 to TRBJ2-3; D is undetermined. The V end was cut by 4 bases, the J end by 4 bases, with 15 bases between. The CDR3 is made up of 15 amino acids. Looked up from germline, CDR1 is SNHLY and CDR2 is FYNNEI. This CDR3 reads CASSGRRKVADTQYF. For the CDR3, the DNA is TGTGCCAGCAGTGGTAGGAGAAAGGTCGCAGATACGCAGTATTTT.

The V gene is TRBV5-4, the J gene TRBJ2-7; D may be TRBD2 (6 bases). The germline V and J ends were trimmed by 0 bases and 0 bases, with 22 bases remaining between them. Germline CDR1 is SGHNT and CDR2 is YYREEE (reference sequence). The CDR3 contains 19 residues. The CDR3 spells CASSLGRGGTRTHSYEQYF. CDR3 nucleotides: TGTGCCAGCAGCTTGGGGAGGGGAGGAACTAGGACCCACTCCTACGAGCAGTACTTC.

The gene calls are TRBV16 and TRBJ2-7; 7 nucleotides agree with TRBD2. Germline V lookup: CDR1 KGHSY, CDR2 FQNENV. After removal of 0 bases from V and 2 bases from J, the junction contained 7 bases not matched to a gene. The CDR3 totals 16 residues. CDR3 residues: CASSQSGLAVPYEQYF. The CDR3 DNA follows: TGTGCCAGCAGCCAATCCGGCCTAGCGGTCCCCTACGAGCAGTACTTC.

The chain employs TRBV4-2 and TRBJ1-1; D not resolved. Per the germline V gene, CDR1 is LGHNA and CDR2 is YNFKEQ. Trimming left V 0 bases short and J 0 bases short, with 8 bases between. The CDR3 is 15 amino acids. CDR3 sequence (DNA): TGTGCCAGCAGCCAAGATCTACAGATGAACACTGAAGCTTTCTTT. Its translation: CASSQDLQMNTEAFF.